These 16 T cell receptor beta chains came from one sample sequenced in a study of T-cell reconstitution after alpha-beta-depleted transplantation in children. The authors prepared the TCRbeta library with unique molecular identifiers. In TCRdb, the PCR reads were re-called with MiXCR into one record per CDR3 protein. The sample records hundreds of thousands of distinct CDR3 sequences, about an eighth being singletons. The specimen was PBMCs, collected before TCRalphabeta/CD19-depleted stem cell transplant. The receptors were sampled from a girl aged 2-10 years with congenital amegakaryocytic thrombocytopenia, due to receive a stem cell transplant.

This clonotype has a handful of counts. This chain joins TRBV15 and TRBJ2-7; TRBD2 aligns across 8 bases. Germline assignment: CDR1 LNHNV and CDR2 YYDKDF (reference sequence). With V trimmed by 3 bases and J by 4 bases, 8 bases remained unmatched. The CDR3 consists of 15 residues. The CDR3 here is CATSRSGRGSYEQYF. The DNA of the CDR3 is TGTGCCACCAGCAGGAGCGGGAGAGGTAGTTACGAGCAGTACTTC.

A word on this clonotype: With a much larger clone just one base away, this may be a read error. This rearrangement joins TRBV12-3 or TRBV12-4 to TRBJ1-1; the match to TRBD1 covers 9 bases. The CDR3 has 15 residues. The CDR3 nucleotides read TGTTCCAGCAGTGGGAGGGGACAGGGGAACACTGAAGCTTTCTTT. Amino acid sequence: CSSSGRGQGNTEAFF.

The sample holds many counts of this clonotype. The chain carries TRBV29-1 and TRBJ2-7, with D perhaps TRBD1 (6 bases). From germline, CDR1 is SQVTM and CDR2 ANQGSEA. CDR3 size: 14 residues. V lost 1 base and J lost 0, with 10 bases in between. CDR3 protein: CSVEVLQGSYEQYF. As DNA, the CDR3 is TGCAGCGTTGAAGTTTTACAGGGCTCCTACGAGCAGTACTTC.

Ten or more counts support this clonotype. One end of the junction varies from germline; a read error may be responsible. The gene calls are TRBV7-9 and TRBJ2-3, with 9 bases fitting TRBD2. Germline V gene sequence: CDR1 SEHNR, CDR2 FQNEAQ (reference sequence). This CDR3 has 14 amino acids. The CDR3 region is CASTLAGVTDTQYF. The CDR3 DNA is TGTGCCAGCACCTTAGCGGGAGTCACAGATACGCAGTATTTT. Full variable domain (rest looked up from reference TRBV7-9 and TRBJ2-3): DTGVSQNPRHKITKRGQNVTFRCDPISEHNRLYWYRQTLGQGPEFLTYFQNEAQLEKSRLLSDRFSAERPKGSFSTLEIQRTEQGDSAMYLCASTLAGVTDTQYFGPGTRLTVL.

This clonotype was counted at least ten times. The chain employs TRBV29-1 and TRBJ2-7; 9 nucleotides line up with TRBD1. The CDR3 extends over 13 amino acids. Germline CDR1 and CDR2: SQVTM and ANQGSEA. Trimming took 3 bases from V and 7 from J; bases not matched to a gene: 7. The CDR3 DNA reads as TGCAGCGTTGATTCCGGGACAGGGAGAGAGCAGTACTTC. Translated, it gives CSVDSGTGREQYF.

This clonotype was recorded at least ten times. The chain carries TRBV28 and TRBJ1-4; D ambiguous. CDR1 is MDHEN and CDR2 is SYDVKM in the germline V gene. Trimming left V 1 base short and J 0 bases short, with 6 bases between. The CDR3 length is 15 residues. This CDR3 is CASSLYKATNEKLFF. The DNA of the CDR3 is TGTGCCAGCAGTTTATACAAGGCAACTAATGAAAAACTGTTTTTT. Complete variable domain (other parts from reference TRBV28 and TRBJ1-4): DVKVTQSSRYLVKRTGEKVFLECVQDMDHENMFWYRQDPGLGLRLIYFSYDVKMKEKGDIPEGYSVSREKKERFSLILESASTNQTSMYLCASSLYKATNEKLFFGSGTQLSVL.

The chain links TRBV7-8 to TRBJ2-2; TRBD2 is a possible D gene (5 bases). The ends were cut back, 3 bases at V and 3 bases at J, with 8 bases in the middle. This CDR3 has 14 amino acids. Germline V gene lookup returns CDR1 SGHVS and CDR2 FQNEAQ. The CDR3 here is CASSLREYTGELFF. The CDR3 DNA is TGTGCCAGCAGCTTGAGGGAGTACACCGGGGAGCTGTTTTTT.

This clonotype was observed at least ten times. CDR3 region: CSASVLSSYEQYF. In DNA form, the CDR3 reads TGCAGTGCGAGCGTCCTGAGCTCCTACGAGCAGTACTTC. This chain connects TRBV20-1 to TRBJ2-7; D is unclear. The CDR3 sequence is 13 residues long. Germline V gene sequence: CDR1 DFQATT, CDR2 SNEGSKA (reference sequence). The germline V and J ends were trimmed by 6 bases and 0 bases, with 12 bases remaining between them.

Ten or more counts support this clonotype. The chain employs TRBV12-3 or TRBV12-4 and TRBJ2-3; D perhaps matches TRBD2 (5 bases). Trimming pared 6 bases from V and 4 bases from J, leaving 17 bases between. The CDR3 runs to 15 residues. This CDR3 reads CASSPGWESPDTQYF. For the CDR3, the DNA is TGTGCCAGCAGCCCGGGTTGGGAGAGCCCAGATACGCAGTATTTT.

Ten or more counts support this clonotype. CDR3 loop: CSVPSYYGYTF. Written as DNA, the CDR3 is TGCAGTGTACCGTCCTACTATGGCTACACCTTC. The V and J genes are TRBV20-1 and TRBJ1-2; D is uncertain. The ends were cut back, 7 bases at V and 3 bases at J, with 9 bases in the middle. Germline loops: CDR1 DFQATT, CDR2 SNEGSKA (reference sequence). This CDR3 comprises 11 residues.

The gene calls are TRBV18 and TRBJ2-7, with D tentatively TRBD1 (6 bases). Germline V gene lookup returns CDR1 KGHSH and CDR2 LQKENI. This CDR3 is built from 15 residues. The V and J ends lost 6 bases and 0 bases respectively, with 15 bases between them. This CDR3 reads CASSRISDSSYEQYF. As DNA, the CDR3 is TGTGCCAGCTCCCGCATCTCGGACAGCTCCTACGAGCAGTACTTC.

As regards this clonotype: Germline is not matched at one junction end, which may reflect a read error. The genes are TRBV2 and TRBJ1-5; D unresolved. CDR3 size: 13 residues. The germline V gene has CDR1 SNHLY and CDR2 FYNNEI. CDR3 DNA: TGTGCCAGCTTGTTGGGGAACAATCAGCCCCAGCAGTTT. As protein: CASLLGNNQPQQF.

This clonotype was observed a handful of times. The CDR3 nucleotides read TGTGCCAGCAGTCCCCTGACAGGGGGTGAGGAAAAACTGTTTTTT. Its translation is CASSPLTGGEEKLFF. The V gene is TRBV12-3 or TRBV12-4, the J gene TRBJ1-4; 9 positions agree with TRBD1. This CDR3 has 15 residues. The junction had 9 bases not matched to a gene; V was cut back by 5 bases and J by 8 bases.

Only a few counts were recorded for this clonotype. This chain uses TRBV7-9 with TRBJ2-1; D ambiguous. The germline gives CDR1 SEHNR, CDR2 FQNEAQ (reference sequence). Trimming stripped 5 bases from V and 8 bases from J, with 7 bases between. CDR3 length equals 11 residues. The DNA for the CDR3 is TGTGCCAGCAGCCCAGTCCATGAGCAGTTCTTC. Translated: CASSPVHEQFF.

This clonotype was found many times. The chain has TRBV5-6 and TRBJ2-2; possible D gene TRBD1, 5 bases. CDR1 is SGHDT, CDR2 YYEEEE, per germline. The length of the CDR3 is 15 residues. V lost 1 base to trimming and J lost 3 bases, with 10 bases between them. DNA for the CDR3: TGTGCCAGCAGCTTGCGCAGGGTTGACACCGGGGAGCTGTTTTTT. Residues: CASSLRRVDTGELFF.

This clonotype was detected only a few times. The chain combines TRBV5-1 with TRBJ2-3; perhaps TRBD1 as D (6 bases). The CDR3 contains 14 residues. V was shortened by 4 bases and J by 4 bases, with 13 bases between the two germline ends. In germline, CDR1 is SGHRS, CDR2 YFSETQ. CDR3 region: CASSVKDSSDTQYF. The CDR3 DNA follows: TGCGCCAGCAGCGTCAAGGACAGTTCAGATACGCAGTATTTT.